The next 31 T cell receptor beta chains were all read from a single sample in a study of CD8 T cells in Susac syndrome. An input of about 0.5 to 1 ug of RNA was subjected to reverse transcription using random hexamers. TCRdb independently ran MiXCR on the immunoSEQ multiplex PCR reads; one entry per CDR3 protein. This table holds 150,000 to 200,000 distinct CDR3 sequences, approximately 95% found once. Material: CD4+ T cells from PBMCs. The receptors originated from a human donor with multiple sclerosis.

The genes are TRBV3-1 and TRBJ2-4, with D possibly TRBD1 on 6 matching bases. The length of the CDR3 is 15 residues. Germline assignment: CDR1 LGHDT and CDR2 YNNKEL (reference sequence). The ends were cut back, 3 bases at V and 4 bases at J, with 13 bases in the middle. This CDR3 reads CASSHPRDRKNIQYF. In nucleotides, the CDR3 is TGTGCCAGCAGCCACCCTAGAGACAGGAAAAACATTCAGTACTTC. The whole variable domain, remainder taken from reference TRBV3-1 and TRBJ2-4, is DTAVSQTPKYLVTQMGNDKSIKCEQNLGHDTMYWYKQDSKKFLKIMFSYNNKELIINETVPNRFSPKSPDKAHLNLHINSLELGDSAVYFCASSHPRDRKNIQYFGAGTRLSVL.

The V call is TRBV18, the J call TRBJ2-5, with D perhaps matching TRBD2 (5 bases). The CDR3 loop spans 13 amino acids. Germline-derived CDR1 and CDR2 are KGHSH and LQKENI. The V gene lost 3 bases and the J gene lost 4 bases, with 9 bases spanning the gap. This chain's CDR3 is CASSPRDPETQYF. The CDR3 DNA reads as TGTGCCAGCTCACCCCGGGATCCAGAGACCCAGTACTTC.

The rearrangement links TRBV30 to TRBJ1-5, with D possibly matching TRBD1 (5 bases). This CDR3 has 14 residues. The V and J ends lost 3 bases and 6 bases respectively, with 15 bases between them. Germline V gives CDR1 GTSNPN, CDR2 SVGIG (reference sequence). The DNA for the CDR3 is TGTGCCTGGAGCGTAGGGGCCGGTGGTCAGCCCCAGCATTTT. It codes for CAWSVGAGGQPQHF.

The chain has TRBV7-9 and TRBJ1-1, with D maybe TRBD1 (6 bases). Germline values: CDR1 SEHNR, CDR2 FQNEAQ (reference sequence). Trimming removed 2 bases at V and 0 bases at J, with 13 bases between. The CDR3 has 16 amino acids. CDR3 in DNA: TGTGCCAGCAGCTTACCCAAGGACAGTCTGAACACTGAAGCTTTCTTT. Encoded protein: CASSLPKDSLNTEAFF.

This clonotype was seen only once. The chain uses TRBV10-2 and TRBJ1-1, with 8 bases matching TRBD1. Germline CDR1 is WSHSY and CDR2 is SAAADI. V lost 3 bases and J lost 3; bases outside the gene matches: 9. This CDR3 contains 16 residues. In DNA, the CDR3 is TGCGCCAGCAGTGACACCGGGACAGGCGGGGACACTGAAGCTTTCTTT. As protein: CASSDTGTGGDTEAFF.

This chain links TRBV6-5 with TRBJ1-1, with no clear D. V was trimmed by 2 bases and J by 4 bases, leaving 5 bases between them. There are 12 residues in the CDR3. Per germline, CDR1 MNHEY and CDR2 SVGAGI. The CDR3 sequence: CASSYEGTEAFF. The DNA for the CDR3 is TGTGCCAGCAGTTACGAGGGCACTGAAGCTTTCTTT.

This clonotype was counted between two and nine times. The chain couples TRBV2 to TRBJ2-7; 7 nucleotides align to TRBD2. This CDR3 has 12 amino acids. V shed 8 bases, J shed 1 base, and the junction held 2 bases outside the gene matches. Germline CDR1 is SNHLY and CDR2 is FYNNEI. This CDR3 reads CASRRESYEQYF. The CDR3 DNA reads as TGTGCCAGCCGGCGGGAGTCCTACGAGCAGTACTTC. The entire variable domain, with the rest obtained from reference TRBV2 and TRBJ2-7, is as follows: EPEVTQTPSHQVTQMGQEVILRCVPISNHLYFYWYRQILGQKVEFLVSFYNNEISEKSEIFDDQFSVERPDGSNFTLKIRSTKLEDSAMYFCASRRESYEQYFGPGTRLTVT.

This chain uses TRBV7-2 with TRBJ1-2; D uncertain. Trimming pared 1 base from V and 5 bases from J, leaving 14 bases between. Germline V gene data show CDR1 as SGHTA and CDR2 as FQGNSA. This CDR3 comprises 15 residues. The chain's CDR3 is CASSLGVGAGYGYTF. Here the CDR3 DNA reads TGTGCCAGCAGCTTAGGAGTGGGCGCGGGTTATGGCTACACCTTC.

DNA for the CDR3: TGTGCCAGTAGTCCGAGGACAGATACGCAGTATTTT. It encodes CASSPRTDTQYF. The chain uses TRBV19 and TRBJ2-3; D not certain. The V end lost 5 bases, the J end lost 3 bases, and 6 bases lay between the germline ends. This CDR3 has 12 amino acids. Germline V lookup: CDR1 LNHDA, CDR2 SQIVND (reference sequence).

The chain uses TRBV29-1 and TRBJ2-1; D is unresolved. This CDR3 contains 14 residues. Germline values: CDR1 SQVTM, CDR2 ANQGSEA. Trimming cost V 0 bases and J 0 bases, with 6 bases left between them. The CDR3, as DNA: TGCAGCGTTGAAGATTGGACCTCCTACAATGAGCAGTTCTTC. Amino acid sequence: CSVEDWTSYNEQFF.

The CDR3 coding sequence is TGTGCCAGCAGTGGAGGCTTTGGTGAGCAGTTCTTC. Translated, it gives CASSGGFGEQFF. The V and J genes are TRBV2 and TRBJ2-1; D remains ambiguous. Trimming shortened V by 4 bases and J by 9 bases, and 10 bases separated the two germline ends. This CDR3 spans 12 amino acids. Per the germline V gene, CDR1 is SNHLY and CDR2 is FYNNEI.

V and J are TRBV6-6 and TRBJ2-7; TRBD1 aligns across 8 bases. The CDR3 is 16 residues long. The germline V gene has CDR1 MNHNY and CDR2 SVGAGI (reference sequence). Germline trimming cut 0 bases from V and 3 bases from J; bases unmatched to any gene: 7. CDR3 DNA: TGTGCCAGCAGTTACTCGGGGCAGGGGGCGTTCTACGAGCAGTACTTC. It encodes CASSYSGQGAFYEQYF.

The chain has TRBV29-1 and TRBJ2-1; D remains unclear. The germline V gene encodes CDR1 SQVTM and CDR2 ANQGSEA. This CDR3 is built from 15 residues. V shed 8 bases and J shed 2 bases, with 19 bases lying between them. CDR3 loop: CSSRWRLSPYNEQFF. The CDR3 DNA sequence: TGCAGCTCACGGTGGCGCCTTTCGCCCTACAATGAGCAGTTCTTC.

The rearrangement uses TRBV24-1 and TRBJ2-1; D is perhaps TRBD2 (5 bases). With 6 bases removed from V and 8 bases from J, the gap between germline ends came to 10 bases. CDR1 KGHDR and CDR2 SFDVKD come from the germline V gene. This CDR3 spans 12 amino acids. The CDR3: CATSRGIDEQFF. The DNA of the CDR3 is TGTGCCACCAGTAGAGGGATCGATGAGCAGTTCTTC.

V is TRBV6-2 or TRBV6-3 and J is TRBJ1-2, with TRBD1 matching 8 bases. Germline values: CDR1 MNHEY, CDR2 SVGEGT. This CDR3 region has 15 residues. J lost 1 base, V lost 0 bases, and 1 base had no gene match. In DNA, the CDR3 is TGTGCCAGCAGTTACTCCGGACAGGGTAACTATGGCTACACCTTC. It codes for CASSYSGQGNYGYTF.

The chain has TRBV11-2 and TRBJ2-1; 7 positions agree with TRBD1. This CDR3 region has 17 residues. V trimming: 2 bases; J trimming: 3 bases; junction bases outside the gene matches: 10. Germline values: CDR1 SGHAT, CDR2 FQNNGV. Written as DNA, the CDR3 is TGTGCCAGCAGCTTAACTGGTGGCGCAGGGGGCTACAATGAGCAGTTCTTC. This gives the protein CASSLTGGAGGYNEQFF.

The chain recombines TRBV21-1 with TRBJ2-5; the table gives TRBD1 as D, unverified against the DNA. TRBV21-1 is reported as a pseudogene. The CDR3 loop spans 13 amino acids. CDR3 residues: CASQTGLQETQYF. CDR3 nucleotide sequence: TGTGCCAGCCAAACAGGGTTACAGGAGACCCAGTACTTC.

This chain uses TRBV19 with TRBJ1-1; TRBD1 matches 8 bases. The CDR3 runs 13 residues. The junction had 5 bases not matched to a gene; V was cut back by 7 bases and J by 4 bases. CDR1 and CDR2 (germline): LNHDA, SQIVND (reference sequence). CDR3 protein: CASTDRGGTEAFF. In nucleotides, the CDR3 is TGTGCCAGTACCGACAGGGGAGGCACTGAAGCTTTCTTT.

The rearrangement uses TRBV20-1 and TRBJ2-5, with D tentatively TRBD1 (6 bases). V gave up 5 bases and J gave up 3 bases, with 16 bases separating them. This CDR3 has 14 residues. Germline V gene data show CDR1 as DFQATT and CDR2 as SNEGSKA (reference sequence). CDR3 nucleotides: TGCAGTGCTCCTCACAGGGTTCGGGAAGAGACCCAGTACTTC. Protein: CSAPHRVREETQYF.

The CDR3 protein is CATSRDSGTSGSRDEQFF. For the CDR3, the DNA is TGTGCCACCAGCAGAGATTCCGGGACTAGCGGGAGCAGGGATGAGCAGTTCTTC. This chain uses TRBV15 with TRBJ2-1, with 14 bases aligning to TRBD2. The CDR3 is 18 residues long. With V trimmed by 0 bases and J by 8 bases, 9 bases remained unmatched. The germline V gene encodes CDR1 LNHNV and CDR2 YYDKDF (reference sequence).

The genes are TRBV24-1 and TRBJ2-2, with D perhaps matching TRBD2 (6 bases). V was trimmed by 6 bases and J by 6 bases, leaving 16 bases between them. Germline CDR1 KGHDR, CDR2 SFDVKD. This CDR3 spans 15 amino acids. The CDR3 is CATSLTAGIAGELFF. For the CDR3, the DNA is TGTGCCACCAGTCTTACGGCGGGGATAGCCGGGGAGCTGTTTTTT.

The chain has TRBV3-1 and TRBJ2-6; 12 bases map to TRBD2. From germline, CDR1 is LGHDT and CDR2 YNNKEL (reference sequence). This CDR3 has 17 residues. After removal of 8 bases from V and 0 bases from J, the junction contained 5 bases not matched to a gene. The chain's CDR3 is CASLGLAGRSGANVLTF. CDR3 nucleotides: TGTGCCAGCCTCGGACTAGCGGGACGCTCTGGGGCCAACGTCCTGACTTTC.

The gene calls are TRBV30 and TRBJ2-3; D is unresolved. The CDR3 sequence is 13 residues long. Germline-derived CDR1 and CDR2 are GTSNPN and SVGIG (reference sequence). The ends were cut back, 5 bases at V and 1 base at J, with 10 bases in the middle. CDR3 sequence: CAWLNKGTDTQYF. CDR3 sequence (DNA): TGTGCCTGGCTTAACAAGGGCACAGATACGCAGTATTTT.

This chain links TRBV4-3 with TRBJ1-1; D call uncertain. Trimming took off 4 bases at V and 8 bases at J, with 17 bases between the two ends. Germline V gene lookup returns CDR1 LGHNA and CDR2 YSLEER. The CDR3 has 14 amino acids. Here the CDR3 reads CASSRLRANPEAFF. CDR3 sequence (DNA): TGCGCCAGCAGCCGCCTGAGGGCGAATCCGGAAGCTTTCTTT.

The chain recombines TRBV5-6 with TRBJ1-1, with a possible D match to TRBD1 (5 bases). The CDR3 covers 16 residues. Germline V gene sequence: CDR1 SGHDT, CDR2 YYEEEE. V lost 2 bases, J lost 2 bases, and 16 bases lay in between. CDR3 bases: TGTGCCAGCAGCTTTGGCAGGGCTGTTGTTAACACTGAAGCTTTCTTT. It specifies CASSFGRAVVNTEAFF.

The CDR3, as DNA: TGTGCCAGCAGTTTTACTGGGTTCCGGTCCGAGCAGTTCTTC. Residues: CASSFTGFRSEQFF. This rearrangement joins TRBV28 to TRBJ2-1; no definite D call. Between the trimmed V and J ends, which lost 3 bases and 10 bases, there was a span of 16 bases. This CDR3 spans 14 amino acids. Germline-derived CDR1 and CDR2 are MDHEN and SYDVKM. The full variable domain, with the rest looked up from reference TRBV28 and TRBJ2-1, is DVKVTQSSRYLVKRTGEKVFLECVQDMDHENMFWYRQDPGLGLRLIYFSYDVKMKEKGDIPEGYSVSREKKERFSLILESASTNQTSMYLCASSFTGFRSEQFFGPGTRLTVL.

V usage is TRBV30 and J usage is TRBJ1-5, with D unclear. CDR3 size: 14 residues. With 3 bases removed from V and 3 bases from J, the gap between germline ends came to 12 bases. Per germline, CDR1 GTSNPN and CDR2 SVGIG (reference sequence). The CDR3 here is CAWSLATNNQPQHF. DNA of the CDR3: TGTGCCTGGAGCCTTGCCACCAACAATCAGCCCCAGCATTTT. Full variable domain (remainder filled in from reference TRBV30 and TRBJ1-5): SQTIHQWPATLVQPVGSPLSLECTVEGTSNPNLYWYRQAAGRGLQLLFYSVGIGQISSEVPQNLSASRPQDRQFILSSKKLLLSDSGFYLCAWSLATNNQPQHFGDGTRLSIL.

This sequence joins TRBV3-1 and TRBJ1-6; D gene uncertain. Trimming left V 4 bases short and J 9 bases short, with 22 bases between. CDR1 is LGHDT, CDR2 YNNKEL, per germline (reference sequence). CDR3 length: 17 amino acids. This chain's CDR3 is CASSPILGGRRRSPLHF. The CDR3 nucleotides read TGTGCCAGCAGCCCGATCCTCGGCGGCAGGAGACGTTCACCCCTCCACTTT.

V is TRBV3-1 and J is TRBJ2-2; a possible D gene is TRBD1 (5 bases). V was trimmed by 3 bases and J by 11 bases, leaving 16 bases between them. This CDR3 comprises 14 residues. CDR1 and CDR2 (germline): LGHDT, YNNKEL (reference sequence). CDR3 nucleotide sequence: TGTGCCAGCAGCCACACAGGAACTATCGCCGAGCTGTTTTTT. As protein: CASSHTGTIAELFF.

This CDR3 is CASSQEAFF. CDR3 coding DNA: TGTGCCAGCAGCCAAGAAGCTTTCTTT. The rearrangement uses TRBV3-1 and TRBJ1-1; D ambiguous. The V gene lost 0 bases and the J gene lost 10 bases, with 0 bases spanning the gap. The CDR3 consists of 9 residues. The V gene's germline CDR1 is LGHDT and CDR2 YNNKEL (reference sequence).

V gene TRBV6-5 combines with J gene TRBJ2-3; D unclear. The CDR3 loop spans 13 amino acids. Germline V gene data show CDR1 as MNHEY and CDR2 as SVGAGI. The V end was cut by 7 bases, the J end by 2 bases, with 10 bases between. The CDR3, as DNA: TGTGCCAGCAACGGGCCAAACACAGATACGCAGTATTTT. Translated, it gives CASNGPNTDTQYF.